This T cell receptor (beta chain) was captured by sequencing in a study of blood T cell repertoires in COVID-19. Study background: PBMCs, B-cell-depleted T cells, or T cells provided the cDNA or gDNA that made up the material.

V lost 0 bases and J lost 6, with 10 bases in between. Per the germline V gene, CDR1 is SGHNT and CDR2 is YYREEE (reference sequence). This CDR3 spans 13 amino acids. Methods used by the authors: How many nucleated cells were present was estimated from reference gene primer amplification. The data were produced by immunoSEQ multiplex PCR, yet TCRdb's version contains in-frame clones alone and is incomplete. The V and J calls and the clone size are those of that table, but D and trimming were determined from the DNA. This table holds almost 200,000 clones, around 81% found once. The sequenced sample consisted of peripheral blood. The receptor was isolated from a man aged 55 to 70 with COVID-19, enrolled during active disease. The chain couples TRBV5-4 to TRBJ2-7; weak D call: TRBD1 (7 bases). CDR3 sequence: CASSLAGGLEQYF. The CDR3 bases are TGTGCCAGCAGCTTGGCAGGGGGGCTCGAGCAGTACTTC.